This paragraph reports one TCR beta chain. Its antigen remains unidentified. For TCRbeta, the library was prepared with unique molecular identifiers. TCRdb itself ran the PCR reads through MiXCR, one entry per CDR3 protein. The table includes just over 950,000 distinct CDR3 sequences, less than 30% detected once. This sample is part of a study of T-cell reconstitution after alpha-beta-depleted transplantation in children. Overall study results and limits: Alpha-beta T cells about two months after transplant reportedly derived from several hundred expanded graft clones. Diversity and T-cell counts at one year after transplant derived mostly from new T cells.

Looked up from germline, CDR1 is LGHNA and CDR2 is YSLEER. This CDR3 comprises 14 residues. Trimming removed 4 bases at V and 2 bases at J, with 11 bases between. This sample comprised PBMCs, mostly from graft donor cells, obtained 360 days after TCRalphabeta/CD19-depleted stem cell transplant. The rearrangement links TRBV4-3 to TRBJ1-2; D uncertain. This TCR derives from a boy less than two years old who had a stem cell transplant for SCID, so the T cells may come from the graft donor. The CDR3 here is CASSLWWGNYGYTF. The CDR3 DNA follows: TGCGCCAGCAGCCTTTGGTGGGGAAACTATGGCTACACCTTC.